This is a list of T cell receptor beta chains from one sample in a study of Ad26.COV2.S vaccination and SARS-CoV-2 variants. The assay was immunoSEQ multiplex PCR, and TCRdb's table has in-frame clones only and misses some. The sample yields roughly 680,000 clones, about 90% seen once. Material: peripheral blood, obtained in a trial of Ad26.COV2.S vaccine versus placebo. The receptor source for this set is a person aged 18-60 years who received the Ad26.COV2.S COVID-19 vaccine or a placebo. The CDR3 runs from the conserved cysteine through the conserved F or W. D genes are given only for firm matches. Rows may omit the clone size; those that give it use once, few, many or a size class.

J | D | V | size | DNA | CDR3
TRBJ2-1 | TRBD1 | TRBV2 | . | TGTGCCAGCAAAAGGACAGGGAATGCTGAGCAGTTCTTC | CASKRTGNAEQFF
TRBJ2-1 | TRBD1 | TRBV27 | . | TGTGCCAGCAGTTTTGAGGACAGGGCCTGGAATGAGCAGTTCTTC | CASSFEDRAWNEQFF
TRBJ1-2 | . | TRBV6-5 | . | TGTGCCAGCAGTATTCTCGGAGGCTACACCTTC | CASSILGGYTF
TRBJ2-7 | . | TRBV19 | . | TGTGCCAGTAGCCCGCCGGGCACGGGGCAGATCCACGAGCAGTACTTC | CASSPPGTGQIHEQYF
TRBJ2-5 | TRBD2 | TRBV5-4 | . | TGTGCCAGCAGCATAGGACTAGCGGGAGGTGAGACCCAGTACTTC | CASSIGLAGGETQYF
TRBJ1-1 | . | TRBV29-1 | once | TGCAGCGTTGAATACGGGGCTGGCACTGAAGCTTTCTTT | CSVEYGAGTEAFF
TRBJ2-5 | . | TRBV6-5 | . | TGTGCCAGCAGCCTGGCCTCCCGACAAGAGACCCAGTACTTC | CASSLASRQETQYF
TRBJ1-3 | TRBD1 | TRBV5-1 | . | TGCGCCAGCAGCTTGGGGGGGACAGCCACTGGAAACACCATATATTTT | CASSLGGTATGNTIYF
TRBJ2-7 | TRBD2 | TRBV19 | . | TGTGCCAGTAGCCCCTTACTAGCGTCCTACGAGCAGTACTTC | CASSPLLASYEQYF
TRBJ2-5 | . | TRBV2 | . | TGTGCCAGCGGAGGGGTTCGGCAAGAGACCCAGTACTTC | CASGGVRQETQYF
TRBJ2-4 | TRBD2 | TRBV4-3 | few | TGCGCCAGCAGCTCCGCCGGGGGTAGCGGGAACATTCAGTACTTC | CASSSAGGSGNIQYF
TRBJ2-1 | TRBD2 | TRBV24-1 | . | TGTGCCACCAGTGACTCCGGGGGGGCCTTTTACAATGAGCAGTTCTTC | CATSDSGGAFYNEQFF
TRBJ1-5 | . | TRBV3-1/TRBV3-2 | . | TGTGCCAGCAGCCAAGATTGGGGGGGGTCTCAGCCCCAGCATTTT | CASSQDWGGSQPQHF
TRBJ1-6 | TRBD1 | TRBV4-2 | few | TGTGCCAGCAGCCACAACTGGGACAGTCTGCCTTCACCCCTCCACTTT | CASSHNWDSLPSPLHF
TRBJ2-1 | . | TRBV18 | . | TGTGCCAGCTGCCTAGCGAACTCCTACAATGAGCAGTTCTTC | CASCLANSYNEQFF
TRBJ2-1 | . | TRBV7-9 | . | TGTGCCAGCAGCCCCACTCAGGGGGGGCTAAGGAATGAGCAGTTCTTC | CASSPTQGGLRNEQFF
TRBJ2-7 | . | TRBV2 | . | TGTGCCAGCAGTCGGAGGTCCTACGAGCAGTACTTC | CASSRRSYEQYF
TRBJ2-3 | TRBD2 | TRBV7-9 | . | TGTGCCAGCAGCGAAAAAAGCGGGAGGCTCACAGATACGCAGTATTTT | CASSEKSGRLTDTQYF
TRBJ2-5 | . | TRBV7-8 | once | TGTGCCAGCAGTTTCGGGACTTCGGGGTCTTTAGAGACCCAGTACTTC | CASSFGTSGSLETQYF
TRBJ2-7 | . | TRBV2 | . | TGTGCCAGTAAACGGGACGGCTCCTACGAGCAGTACTTC | CASKRDGSYEQYF
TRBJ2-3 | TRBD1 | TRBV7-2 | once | TGTGCCAGCAGCTACGACAGGGGGAATACGCAGTATTTT | CASSYDRGNTQYF
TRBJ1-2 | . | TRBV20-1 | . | TGCAGTGCTAGTCATCAGGGGAACGGCTACACCTTC | CSASHQGNGYTF
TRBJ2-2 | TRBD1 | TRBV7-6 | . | TGTGCCAGCAGCTTAAAGGGGGCCTGGGAGCTGTTTTTT | CASSLKGAWELFF
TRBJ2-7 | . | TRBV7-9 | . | TGTGCCAGCAGCTTATCGGTTCACTACGAGCAGTACTTC | CASSLSVHYEQYF
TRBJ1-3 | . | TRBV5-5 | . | TGTGCCAGCAGCCCCCGACAGAACTCTGGAAACACCATATATTTT | CASSPRQNSGNTIYF
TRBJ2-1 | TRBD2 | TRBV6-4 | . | TGTGCCAGCAGTGAACGGGGGGGTTACGGCTCCTACAATGAGCAGTTCTTC | CASSERGGYGSYNEQFF
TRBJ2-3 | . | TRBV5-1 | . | TGCGCCAGCAGCCGTTCAACAGATACGCAGTATTTT | CASSRSTDTQYF
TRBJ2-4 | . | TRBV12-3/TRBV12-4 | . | TGTGCCAGCAGTGGGAATATTCAGTACTTC | CASSGNIQYF
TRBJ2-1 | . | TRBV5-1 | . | TGCGCCAGCAGCTTGGCGCAGGTAGATGAGCAGTTCTTC | CASSLAQVDEQFF
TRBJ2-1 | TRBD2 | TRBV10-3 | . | TGTGCCATCAGTGAGCATAGCGGGGTTTCGGTCAATGAGCAGTTCTTC | CAISEHSGVSVNEQFF
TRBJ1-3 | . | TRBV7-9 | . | TGTGCCAGCAGTAAGTTCCTAGCCCCGATCTCTGGAAACACCATATATTTT | CASSKFLAPISGNTIYF
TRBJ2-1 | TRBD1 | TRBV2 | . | TGTGCCAGCAGTCCGGACAGGAGCTCCTACAATGAGCAGTTCTTC | CASSPDRSSYNEQFF
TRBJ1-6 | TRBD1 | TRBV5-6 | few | TGTGCCAGCAGCTTTGGGGGACAGGGATCACCCCTCCACTTT | CASSFGGQGSPLHF
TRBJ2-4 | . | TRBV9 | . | TGTGCCAGCAGCGTAACGTTCGTGAGGGTGATCCCACGGACACGTCTAGCCAAAAACATTCAGTACTTC | CASSVTFVRVIPRTRLAKNIQYF
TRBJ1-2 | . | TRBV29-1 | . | TGCAGCGTTGGGGCAGGAACTGACTATGGCTACACCTTC | CSVGAGTDYGYTF
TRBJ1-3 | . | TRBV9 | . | TGTGCCAGCAGCCCGGCGGGAAGTTTGGGGTTCGGTGGCACCATATATTTT | CASSPAGSLGFGGTIYF
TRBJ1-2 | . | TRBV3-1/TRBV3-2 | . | TGTGCCAGCAGCCTGCGACAAGGACATTACTATGGCTACACCTTC | CASSLRQGHYYGYTF
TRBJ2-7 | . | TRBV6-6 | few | TGTGCCAGCAGTTATGTGTCGGGACTTCTCTACGAGCAGTACTTC | CASSYVSGLLYEQYF
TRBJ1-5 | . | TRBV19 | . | TGTGCCAGTAGTATAGATTCAGGTTACAATCAGCCCCAGCATTTT | CASSIDSGYNQPQHF
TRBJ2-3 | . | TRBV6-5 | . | TGTGCCAGCAGTTACGGAAGAACAGATACGCAGTATTTT | CASSYGRTDTQYF
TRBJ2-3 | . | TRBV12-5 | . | TGTGCTAGTGGTTTGGTGAGCCGGGAAGATACGCAGTATTTT | CASGLVSREDTQYF
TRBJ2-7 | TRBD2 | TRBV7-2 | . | TGTGCCAGCAGCTTAGTTGCGGGAGGACGGGAGCAGTACTTC | CASSLVAGGREQYF
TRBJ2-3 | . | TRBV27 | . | TGTGCCAGCAGTTTAGCGACTCCTGCAGATACGCAGTATTTT | CASSLATPADTQYF
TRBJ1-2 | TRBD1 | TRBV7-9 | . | TGTGCCAGCAGCCCGCGCGATCGGGACAGATATGGCTACACCTTC | CASSPRDRDRYGYTF
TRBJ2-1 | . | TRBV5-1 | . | TGCGCCAGCAGCTTGGTCCAGGCCGGGGTGAATGAGCAGTTCTTC | CASSLVQAGVNEQFF
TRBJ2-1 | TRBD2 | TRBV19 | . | TGTGCCAGTACTCCCACGGCGGGGGGCTCCCTCTCCTACAATGAGCAGTTCTTC | CASTPTAGGSLSYNEQFF
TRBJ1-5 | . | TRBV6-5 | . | TGTGCCAGCAGTTACGCCACAGAGGGTCAGCCCCAGCATTTT | CASSYATEGQPQHF
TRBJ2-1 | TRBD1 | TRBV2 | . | TGTGCCAGCAGTGGCTATACCGGGACAGAGGAGCAGTTCTTC | CASSGYTGTEEQFF
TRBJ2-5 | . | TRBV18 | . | TGTGCCAGCTCACCACCGGGAGAAGAGACCCAGTACTTC | CASSPPGEETQYF
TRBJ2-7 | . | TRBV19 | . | TGTGCCAGTAGTATAGGGAGCGGACCCGGGGACGAGCAGTACTTC | CASSIGSGPGDEQYF
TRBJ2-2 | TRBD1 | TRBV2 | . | TGTGCCACAACGGGACAGGGAACCGGGGAGCTGTTTTTT | CATTGQGTGELFF
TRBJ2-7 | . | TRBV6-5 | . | TGTGCCACTCGGGAAAGGGACTTCTCCTACGAGCAGTACTTC | CATRERDFSYEQYF
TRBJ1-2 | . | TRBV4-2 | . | TGTGCCAGCAGCCAAGACCCAGCAGATGGCTACACCTTC | CASSQDPADGYTF
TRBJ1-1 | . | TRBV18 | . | TGTGCCAGCTCACAACAACAGGCGACTGAAGCTTTCTTT | CASSQQQATEAFF